A single T cell receptor beta chain is shown here with its context. Its antigen is not identified. There are 18 residues in the CDR3. Per germline, CDR1 SGHNT and CDR2 YYREEE (reference sequence). V lost 3 bases to trimming and J lost 5 bases, with 24 bases between them. These donors counted as nominally healthy when sampled, but unrecorded immune exposures were likely. These data belong to a study of cytomegalovirus exposure and HLA in healthy donors. Findings of the study overall: TCR beta V- and J-gene trimming was later associated with a missense DCLRE1C variant. V segments that were indistinguishable, TRBV6-2 and TRBV6-3 among them, were omitted from analysis.

PCR amplification relied on 60 Vbeta primers (plus 13 Jbeta primers). Sequenced by immunoSEQ multiplex PCR; TCRdb stores in-frame clones only, minus some. The sample consists of about 190,000 clones, around 67% of them appearing once. The sample was PBMCs. This TCR was recovered from a woman under 40 in good health and CMV-seropositive. The genes are TRBV5-4 and TRBJ2-1; perhaps TRBD2 as D (5 bases). CDR3 in amino acids: CASSSGLAEARKNNEQFF. CDR3 nucleotide sequence: TGTGCCAGCAGCTCAGGCCTAGCCGAAGCGAGGAAAAACAATGAGCAGTTCTTC. Together with reference TRBV5-4 and TRBJ2-1, the CDR3 gives the full variable domain: ETGVTQSPTHLIKTRGQQVTLRCSSQSGHNTVSWYQQALGQGPQFIFQYYREEENGRGNFPPRFSGLQFPNYSSELNVNALELDDSALYLCASSSGLAEARKNNEQFFGPGTRLTVL.